Sequencing of this TCR beta chain was carried out in a study of post-analysis software for immune sequencing data. Study findings and constraints: Among multiple sclerosis patients, normalized Chao1 diversity was significantly below that of controls. The study found TRBV5-6, TRBV5-1 and TRBV20-1 among five TRBV segments more frequent in patients than controls.

The germline gives CDR1 SNHLY, CDR2 FYNNEI. Trimming left V 7 bases short and J 0 bases short, with 7 bases between. The CDR3 runs to 12 residues. This clonotype was counted a few times. Its cognate antigen is unknown. cDNA libraries of TCR beta carried unique molecular identifiers. A single record per CDR3 protein comes from TCRdb applying MiXCR to the PCR reads. The repertoire holds about 540,000 distinct CDR3 sequences, under 40% seen once, with 4.5% to 7.5% in the top ten. The sequenced sample was blood. J is TRBJ2-7 and V is TRBV2; D unresolved. This clonotype was sampled from a girl aged 2-17 years with multiple sclerosis. CDR3 loop: CASTGDSYEQYF. The CDR3 bases are TGTGCCAGCACCGGAGACTCCTACGAGCAGTACTTC.